This T cell receptor beta chain was sequenced in a study of control samples from healthy donors and cancer patients. V was clipped by 5 bases and J by 3 bases, with 18 bases between them. The CDR3 runs to 16 residues. Germline values: CDR1 LNHNV, CDR2 YYDKDF (reference sequence). This clone was observed at least ten times. Data came from immunoSEQ multiplex PCR; TCRdb stores just in-frame clones and leaves some out. The sample lists about 100,000 clones; roughly 87% were seen once. This clonotype was obtained from a woman in her 50s in good health. The chain employs TRBV15 and TRBJ2-3; D gene ambiguous. Source material: blood. The CDR3 bases are TGTGCCACCAGCCCCGCGAACGTAAGGGTGACAGATACGCAGTATTTT. It is translated as CATSPANVRVTDTQYF.